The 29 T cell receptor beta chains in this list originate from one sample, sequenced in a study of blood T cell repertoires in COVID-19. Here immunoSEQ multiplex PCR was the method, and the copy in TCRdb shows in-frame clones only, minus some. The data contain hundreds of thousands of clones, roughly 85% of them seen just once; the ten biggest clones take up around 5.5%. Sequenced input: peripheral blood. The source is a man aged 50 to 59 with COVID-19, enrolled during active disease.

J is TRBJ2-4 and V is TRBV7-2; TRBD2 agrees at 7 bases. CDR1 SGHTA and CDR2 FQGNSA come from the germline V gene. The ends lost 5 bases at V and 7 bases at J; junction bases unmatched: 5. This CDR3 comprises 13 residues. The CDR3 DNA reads TGTGCCAGCAGCCCGACTAGCCACAACATTCAGTACTTC. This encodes CASSPTSHNIQYF.

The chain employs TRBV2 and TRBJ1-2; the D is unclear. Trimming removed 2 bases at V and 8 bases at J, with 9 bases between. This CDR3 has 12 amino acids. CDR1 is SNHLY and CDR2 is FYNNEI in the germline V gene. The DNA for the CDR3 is TGTGCCAGCAGTGAAACCGGTGCGGGCTACACCTTC. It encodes CASSETGAGYTF.

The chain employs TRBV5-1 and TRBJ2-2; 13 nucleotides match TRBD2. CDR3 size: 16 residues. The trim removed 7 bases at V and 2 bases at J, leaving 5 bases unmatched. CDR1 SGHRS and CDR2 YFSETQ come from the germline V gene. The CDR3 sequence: CASGLAGASNTGELFF. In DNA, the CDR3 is TGCGCCAGCGGACTAGCGGGGGCCTCAAACACCGGGGAGCTGTTTTTT.

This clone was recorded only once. The CDR3, as DNA: TGTGCCAGCAGTTTAACCAGGGGTGGGGAGACCCAGTACTTC. Protein product: CASSLTRGGETQYF. V and J are TRBV11-3 and TRBJ2-5, with D possibly TRBD1 on 6 matching bases. The CDR3 has 14 residues. Germline loops: CDR1 SGHNT, CDR2 YENEEA. Between the trimmed V and J ends, which lost 6 bases and 5 bases, there was a span of 16 bases.

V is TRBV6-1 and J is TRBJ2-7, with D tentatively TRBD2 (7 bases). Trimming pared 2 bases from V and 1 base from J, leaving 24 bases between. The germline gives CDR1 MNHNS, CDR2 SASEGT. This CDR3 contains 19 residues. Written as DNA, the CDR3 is TGTGCCAGCAGTGAAAATTTTTGGGGGGGCCTGCCTAATTCCTACGAGCAGTACTTC. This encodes CASSENFWGGLPNSYEQYF.

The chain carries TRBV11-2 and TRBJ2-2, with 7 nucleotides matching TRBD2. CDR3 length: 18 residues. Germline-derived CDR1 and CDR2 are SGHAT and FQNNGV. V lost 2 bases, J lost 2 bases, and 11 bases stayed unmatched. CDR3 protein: CASSLSIGLADNTGELFF. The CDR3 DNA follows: TGTGCCAGCAGCTTAAGCATAGGGCTAGCGGATAACACCGGGGAGCTGTTTTTT.

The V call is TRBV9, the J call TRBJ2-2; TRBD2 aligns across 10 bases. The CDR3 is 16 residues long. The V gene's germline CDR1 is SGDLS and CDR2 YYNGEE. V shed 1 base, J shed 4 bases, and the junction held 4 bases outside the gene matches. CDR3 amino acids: CASSVPASGGTGELFF. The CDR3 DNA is TGTGCCAGCAGCGTACCTGCTAGCGGGGGCACCGGGGAGCTGTTTTTT.

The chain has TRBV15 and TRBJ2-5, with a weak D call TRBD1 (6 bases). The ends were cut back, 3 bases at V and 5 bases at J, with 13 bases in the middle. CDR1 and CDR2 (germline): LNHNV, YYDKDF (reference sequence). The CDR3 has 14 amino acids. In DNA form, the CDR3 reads TGTGCCACCAGCAGCGAACAGGGTCCGGAGACCCAGTACTTC. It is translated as CATSSEQGPETQYF.

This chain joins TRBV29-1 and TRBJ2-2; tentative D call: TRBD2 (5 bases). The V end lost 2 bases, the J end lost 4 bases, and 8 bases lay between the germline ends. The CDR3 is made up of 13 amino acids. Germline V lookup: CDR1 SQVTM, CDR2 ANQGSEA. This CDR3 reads CSVEPRGTGELFF. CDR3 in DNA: TGCAGCGTTGAACCCCGGGGCACCGGGGAGCTGTTTTTT.

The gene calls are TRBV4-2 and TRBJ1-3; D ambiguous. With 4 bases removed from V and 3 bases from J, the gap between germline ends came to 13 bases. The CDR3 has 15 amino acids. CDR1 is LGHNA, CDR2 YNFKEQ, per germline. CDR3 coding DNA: TGTGCCAGCAGCCCTTCCGAGTCGAGTGGAAACACCATATATTTT. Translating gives CASSPSESSGNTIYF.

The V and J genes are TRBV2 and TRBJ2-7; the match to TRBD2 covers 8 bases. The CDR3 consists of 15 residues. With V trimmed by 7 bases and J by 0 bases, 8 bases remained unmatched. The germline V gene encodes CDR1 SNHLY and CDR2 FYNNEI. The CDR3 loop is CASTYSGGSSYEQYF. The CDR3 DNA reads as TGTGCCAGCACCTACAGCGGGGGTAGCTCCTACGAGCAGTACTTC.

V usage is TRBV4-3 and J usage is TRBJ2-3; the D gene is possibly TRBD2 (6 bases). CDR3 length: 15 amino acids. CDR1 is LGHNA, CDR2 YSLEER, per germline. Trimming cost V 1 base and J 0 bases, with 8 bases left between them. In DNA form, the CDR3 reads TGCGCCAGCAGCCAAGGGGGACTTAGCACAGATACGCAGTATTTT. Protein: CASSQGGLSTDTQYF.

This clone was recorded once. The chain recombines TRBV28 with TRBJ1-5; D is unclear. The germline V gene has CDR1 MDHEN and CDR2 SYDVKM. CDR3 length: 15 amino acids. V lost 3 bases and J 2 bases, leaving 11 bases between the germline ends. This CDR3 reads CASSFRGRGNQPQHF. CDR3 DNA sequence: TGTGCCAGCAGTTTTCGGGGTAGGGGCAATCAGCCCCAGCATTTT.

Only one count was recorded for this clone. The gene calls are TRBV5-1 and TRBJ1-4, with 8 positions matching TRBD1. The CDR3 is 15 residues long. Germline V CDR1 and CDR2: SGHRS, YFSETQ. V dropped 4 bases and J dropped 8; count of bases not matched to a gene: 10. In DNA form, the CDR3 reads TGCGCCAGCAGCAGCACAGGGGGAAGGGGGGAAAAACTGTTTTTT. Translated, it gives CASSSTGGRGEKLFF.

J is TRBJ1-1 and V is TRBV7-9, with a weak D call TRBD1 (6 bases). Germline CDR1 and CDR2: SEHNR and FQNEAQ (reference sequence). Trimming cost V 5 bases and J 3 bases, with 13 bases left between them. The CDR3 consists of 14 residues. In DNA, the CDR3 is TGTGCCAGCAGCACAGGGTTTTTGGACACTGAAGCTTTCTTT. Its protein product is CASSTGFLDTEAFF.

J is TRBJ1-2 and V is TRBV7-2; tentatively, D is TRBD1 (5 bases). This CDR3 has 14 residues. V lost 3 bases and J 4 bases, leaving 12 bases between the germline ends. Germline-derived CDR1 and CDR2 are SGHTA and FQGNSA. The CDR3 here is CASSLGQGGYGYTF. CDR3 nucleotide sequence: TGTGCCAGCAGCTTGGGGCAGGGCGGCTATGGCTACACCTTC.

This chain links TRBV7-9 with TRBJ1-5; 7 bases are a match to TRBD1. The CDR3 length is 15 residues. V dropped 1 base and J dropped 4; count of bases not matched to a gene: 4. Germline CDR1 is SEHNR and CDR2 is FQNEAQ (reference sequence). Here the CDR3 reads CASSLGGTDNQPQHF. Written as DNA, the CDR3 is TGTGCCAGCAGCTTAGGGGGGACAGATAATCAGCCCCAGCATTTT.

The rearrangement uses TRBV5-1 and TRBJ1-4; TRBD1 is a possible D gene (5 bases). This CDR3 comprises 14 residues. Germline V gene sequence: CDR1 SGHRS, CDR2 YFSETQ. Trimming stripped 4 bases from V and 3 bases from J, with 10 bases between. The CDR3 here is CASSRRGSNEKLFF. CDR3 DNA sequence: TGCGCCAGCAGCCGGCGGGGGTCTAATGAAAAACTGTTTTTT.

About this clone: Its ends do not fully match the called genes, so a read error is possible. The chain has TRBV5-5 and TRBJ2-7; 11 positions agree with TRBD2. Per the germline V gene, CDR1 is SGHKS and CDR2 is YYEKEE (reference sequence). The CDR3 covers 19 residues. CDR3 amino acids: CASSLVLASGGPSSFEQYF. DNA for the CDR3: TGTGCCAGCAGCTTGGTTTTGGCTAGCGGGGGGCCTTCATCCTTCGAGCAGTACTTC.

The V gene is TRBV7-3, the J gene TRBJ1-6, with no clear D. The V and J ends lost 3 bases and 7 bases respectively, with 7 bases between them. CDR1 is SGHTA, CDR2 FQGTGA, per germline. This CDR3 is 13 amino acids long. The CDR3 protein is CASSFSGNSPLHF. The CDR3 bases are TGTGCCAGCAGCTTTTCGGGGAATTCACCCCTCCACTTT. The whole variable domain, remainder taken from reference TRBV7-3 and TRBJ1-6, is GAGVSQTPSNKVTEKGKYVELRCDPISGHTALYWYRQSLGQGPEFLIYFQGTGAADDSGLPNDRFFAVRPEGSVSTLKIQRTERGDSAVYLCASSFSGNSPLHFGNGTRLTVT.

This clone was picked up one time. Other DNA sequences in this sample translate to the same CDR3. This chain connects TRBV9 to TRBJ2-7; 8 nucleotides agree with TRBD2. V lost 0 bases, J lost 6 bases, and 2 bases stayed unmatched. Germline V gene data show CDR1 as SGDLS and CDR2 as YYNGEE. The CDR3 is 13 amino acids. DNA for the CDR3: TGTGCCAGCAGCGTAGGGACTAGCAGCGAGCAGTACTTC. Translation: CASSVGTSSEQYF.

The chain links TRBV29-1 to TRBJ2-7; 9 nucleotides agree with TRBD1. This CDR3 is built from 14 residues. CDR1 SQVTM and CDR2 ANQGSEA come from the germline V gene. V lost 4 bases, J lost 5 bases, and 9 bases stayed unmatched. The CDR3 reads CSVGAGTGRHEQYF. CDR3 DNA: TGCAGCGTTGGAGCCGGGACAGGGAGGCACGAGCAGTACTTC.

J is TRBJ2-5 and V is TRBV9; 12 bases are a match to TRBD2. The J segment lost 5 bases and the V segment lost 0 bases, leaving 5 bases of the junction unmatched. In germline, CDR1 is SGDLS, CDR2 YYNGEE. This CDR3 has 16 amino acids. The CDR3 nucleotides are TGTGCCAGCAGCGTAGGGGCTAGCGGGGGGGCGGAGACCCAGTACTTC. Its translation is CASSVGASGGAETQYF. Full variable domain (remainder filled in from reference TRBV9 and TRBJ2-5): DSGVTQTPKHLITATGQRVTLRCSPRSGDLSVYWYQQSLDQGLQFLIQYYNGEERAKGNILERFSAQQFPDLHSELNLSSLELGDSALYFCASSVGASGGAETQYFGPGTRLLVL.

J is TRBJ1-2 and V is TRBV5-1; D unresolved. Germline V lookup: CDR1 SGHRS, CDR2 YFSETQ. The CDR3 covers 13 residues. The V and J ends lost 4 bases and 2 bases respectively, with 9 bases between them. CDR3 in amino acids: CASSVDGNYGYTF. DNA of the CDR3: TGCGCCAGCAGCGTAGACGGGAACTATGGCTACACCTTC.

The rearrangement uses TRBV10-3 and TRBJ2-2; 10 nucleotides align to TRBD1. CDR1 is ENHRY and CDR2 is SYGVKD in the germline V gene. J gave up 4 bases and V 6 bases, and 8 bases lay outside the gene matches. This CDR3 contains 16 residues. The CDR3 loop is CAIRNRDRGSTGELFF. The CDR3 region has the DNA TGTGCCATCAGGAACCGGGACAGGGGTAGCACCGGGGAGCTGTTTTTT.

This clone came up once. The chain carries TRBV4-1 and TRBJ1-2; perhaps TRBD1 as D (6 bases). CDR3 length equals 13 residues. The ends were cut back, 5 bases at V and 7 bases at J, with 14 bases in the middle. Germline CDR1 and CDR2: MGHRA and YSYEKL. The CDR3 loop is CASSSTGGFGYTF. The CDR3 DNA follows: TGCGCCAGCAGCTCGACGGGGGGCTTTGGCTACACCTTC.

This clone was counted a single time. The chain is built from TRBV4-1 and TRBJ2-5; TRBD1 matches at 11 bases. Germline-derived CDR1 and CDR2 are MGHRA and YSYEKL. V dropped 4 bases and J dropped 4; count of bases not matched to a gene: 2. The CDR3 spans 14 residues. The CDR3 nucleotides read TGCGCCAGCAGCCGGACAGGGGGCCTAGAGACCCAGTACTTC. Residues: CASSRTGGLETQYF.

CDR3 sequence reads: CASSLEGREQYF. Here the CDR3 DNA reads TGTGCCAGCAGCTTGGAGGGGAGGGAGCAGTACTTC. The rearrangement links TRBV5-5 to TRBJ2-7, with D maybe TRBD2 (6 bases). Germline values: CDR1 SGHKS, CDR2 YYEKEE (reference sequence). V lost 0 bases, J lost 7 bases, and 8 bases lay in between. CDR3 length: 12 residues.

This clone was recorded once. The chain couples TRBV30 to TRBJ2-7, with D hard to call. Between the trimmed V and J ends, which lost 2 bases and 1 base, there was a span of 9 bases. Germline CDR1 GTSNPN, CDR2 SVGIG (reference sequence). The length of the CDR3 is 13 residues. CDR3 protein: CAWSHQASYEQYF. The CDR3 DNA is TGTGCCTGGAGTCATCAGGCGTCCTACGAGCAGTACTTC.